The present entry profiles one T cell receptor (beta chain) with its context. It lacks a known antigen. No base quality information exists; no much larger clone differs at one position. CDR1 MNHEY and CDR2 SVGAGI are derived from the germline V gene. Measured from the cysteine to the phenylalanine, the CDR3 is 13 residues long. Solely the CDR3 DNA is kept, with 39 bases framed from the first base. V is clipped by 8 bases and J by 5 bases, and the sequence between their germline boundaries is 16 bases long. TCRbeta CDR3 regions were amplified from genomic DNA by means of the immunoSEQ Assay, a bias-controlled multiplex PCR. Concerning the study's data processing: The number of nucleated cells in each sample was estimated from the amplification of reference gene primers within the assay. To quantify the absolute abundance of each unique TCRbeta CDR3 rearrangement, sequence reads were collapsed and filtered. For each sample, productive Simpson clonality was calculated as the square root of Simpson's diversity index over productive rearrangements. Entries here come from immuneACCESS through TCRdb and include only in-frame sequences with V and J called. Some clones fail to appear in such tables; in the studies checked, an unresolved V gene covers under half of the shortfall, and the cause of the remainder is unknown. V and J calls and clone size are given by that table; D and trimming were obtained from the DNA. In all, the sample holds roughly 100,000 clones, and 86% of those were seen once. The ten top clones hold roughly a sixth of the sample.

This sample is part of a study of blood T cell repertoires in COVID-19 (TCRdb year 2020). Regarding the complete study: Samples from collaborators originated in the United States, Italy and Spain and spanned both the acute and convalescent phases of COVID-19. The material from the prospective study consisted of cDNA or gDNA derived from T cells, B-cell-depleted T cells, or PBMCs. Deeply sampled blood TCRbeta repertoires from subjects exposed to, actively infected with, or recovered from COVID-19 were included in the dataset. The repertoires were released in a freely available public database intended as a resource for research on the immune response to SARS-CoV-2. The samples were drawn from two sources: the first 160 participants of the ongoing ImmuneRACE study, and about 1,300 subjects contributed by 6 global collaborators. Sample metadata almost always included a de-identified subject ID, COVID-19 status, age in years and sex. Where available, HLA class I and class II types were obtained from metadata supplied by the sample provider rather than from assay-based typing.

What the study reported, not specific to this receptor: Clinical and demographic metadata were provided uncurated, with the amount varying by source and participant.

Each collaborating institution followed its own protocols to collect whole blood in K2EDTA tubes. For TCRbeta analysis, collaborators shipped samples in one of three forms: frozen whole blood, isolated PBMCs, or DNA extracted from either of those sample types. The chain uses TRBV6-5 and TRBJ2-7; matching of 5 bases hints at TRBD1 as the D gene. The source is a woman aged 80 or over with acute or convalescent COVID-19. Source material: peripheral blood. CDR3 region: CASWHQGFDEQYF. The nucleotides read TGTGCCAGCTGGCACCAGGGATTTGACGAGCAGTACTTC.